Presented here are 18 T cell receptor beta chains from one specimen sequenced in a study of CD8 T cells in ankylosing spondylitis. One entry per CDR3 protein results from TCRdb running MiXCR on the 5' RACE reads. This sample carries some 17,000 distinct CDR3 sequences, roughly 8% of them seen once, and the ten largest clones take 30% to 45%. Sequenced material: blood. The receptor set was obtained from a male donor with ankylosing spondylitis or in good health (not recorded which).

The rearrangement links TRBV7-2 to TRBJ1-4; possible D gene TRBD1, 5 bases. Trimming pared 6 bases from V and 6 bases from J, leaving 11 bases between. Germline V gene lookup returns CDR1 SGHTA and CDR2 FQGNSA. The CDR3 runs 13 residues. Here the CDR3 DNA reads TGTGCCAGCAGTCGTGGGGGTTATGAAAAACTGTTTTTT. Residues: CASSRGGYEKLFF.

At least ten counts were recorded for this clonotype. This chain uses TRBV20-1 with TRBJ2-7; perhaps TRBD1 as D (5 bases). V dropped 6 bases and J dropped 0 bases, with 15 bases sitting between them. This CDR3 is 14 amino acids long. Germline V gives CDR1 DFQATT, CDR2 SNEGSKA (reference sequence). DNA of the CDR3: TGCAGTGCCCCTTACAGGAGCAACTCCTACGAGCAGTACGTC. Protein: CSAPYRSNSYEQYV.

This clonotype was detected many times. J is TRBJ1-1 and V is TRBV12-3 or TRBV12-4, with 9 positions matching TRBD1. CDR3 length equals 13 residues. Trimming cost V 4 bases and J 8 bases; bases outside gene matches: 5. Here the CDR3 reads CASSWDRVMEAFF. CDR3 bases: TGTGCCAGCAGTTGGGACAGGGTTATGGAAGCTTTCTTT.

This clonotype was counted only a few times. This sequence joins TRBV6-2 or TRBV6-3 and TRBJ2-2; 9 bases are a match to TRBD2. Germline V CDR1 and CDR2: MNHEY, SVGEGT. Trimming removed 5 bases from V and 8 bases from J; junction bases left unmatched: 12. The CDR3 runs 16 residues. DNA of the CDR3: TGTGCCAGCAGTAAGCAGACTAGCGGAACAAGAGGGGAGCTGTTTTTT. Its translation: CASSKQTSGTRGELFF.

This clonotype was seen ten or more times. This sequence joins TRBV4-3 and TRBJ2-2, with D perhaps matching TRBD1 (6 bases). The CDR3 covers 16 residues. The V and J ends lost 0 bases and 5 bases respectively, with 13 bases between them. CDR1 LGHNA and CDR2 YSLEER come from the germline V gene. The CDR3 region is CASSQDTTGLTGELFF. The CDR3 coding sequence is TGCGCCAGCAGCCAAGATACTACAGGGTTAACCGGGGAGCTGTTTTTT.

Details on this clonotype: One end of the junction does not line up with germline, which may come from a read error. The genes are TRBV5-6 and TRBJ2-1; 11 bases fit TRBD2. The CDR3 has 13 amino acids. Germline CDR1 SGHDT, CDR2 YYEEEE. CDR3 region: CASRLAGYNEQFF. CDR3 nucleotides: TGTGCCAGTCGACTAGCGGGGTACAATGAACAGTTCTTC.

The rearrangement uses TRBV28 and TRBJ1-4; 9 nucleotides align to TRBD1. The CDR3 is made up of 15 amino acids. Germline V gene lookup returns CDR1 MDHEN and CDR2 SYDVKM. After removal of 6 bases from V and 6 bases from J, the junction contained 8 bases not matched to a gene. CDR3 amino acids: CASSVLGDRDEKLFF. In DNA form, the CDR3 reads TGTGCCAGCAGCGTACTTGGGGACAGGGATGAAAAACTGTTTTTT.

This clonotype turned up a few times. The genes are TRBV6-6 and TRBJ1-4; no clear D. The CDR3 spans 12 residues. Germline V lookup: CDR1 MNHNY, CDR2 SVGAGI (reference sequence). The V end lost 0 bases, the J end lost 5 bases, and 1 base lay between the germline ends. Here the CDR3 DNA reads TGTGCCAGCAGTTACTCGAATGAAAAACTGTTTTTT. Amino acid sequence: CASSYSNEKLFF.

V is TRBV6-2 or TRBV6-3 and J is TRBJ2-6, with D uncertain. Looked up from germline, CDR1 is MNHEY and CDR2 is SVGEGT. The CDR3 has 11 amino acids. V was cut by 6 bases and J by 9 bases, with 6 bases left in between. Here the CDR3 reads CASRHLNVLTF. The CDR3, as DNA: TGTGCCAGCAGGCACCTCAACGTCCTGACTTTC.

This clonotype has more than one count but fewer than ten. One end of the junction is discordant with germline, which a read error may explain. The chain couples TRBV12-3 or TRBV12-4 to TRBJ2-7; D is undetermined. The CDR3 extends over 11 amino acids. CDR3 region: CASSLRYAQYF. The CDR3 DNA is TGTGCCAGCAGTTTAAGGTACGCGCAGTACTTC.

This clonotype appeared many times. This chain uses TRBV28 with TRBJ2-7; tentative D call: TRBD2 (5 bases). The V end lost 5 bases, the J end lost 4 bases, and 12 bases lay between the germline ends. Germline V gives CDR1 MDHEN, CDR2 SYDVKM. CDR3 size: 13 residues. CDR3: CASSGGTEYEQYV. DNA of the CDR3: TGTGCCAGCAGTGGAGGTACTGAATACGAGCAGTACGTC.

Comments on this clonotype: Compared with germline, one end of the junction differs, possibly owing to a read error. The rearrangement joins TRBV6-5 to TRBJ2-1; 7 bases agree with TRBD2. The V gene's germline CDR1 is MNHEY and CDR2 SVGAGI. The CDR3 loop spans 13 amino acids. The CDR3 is CTSRSRLANEQFF. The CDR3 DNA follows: TGTACCAGCAGGAGTAGACTAGCCAATGAGCAGTTCTTC.

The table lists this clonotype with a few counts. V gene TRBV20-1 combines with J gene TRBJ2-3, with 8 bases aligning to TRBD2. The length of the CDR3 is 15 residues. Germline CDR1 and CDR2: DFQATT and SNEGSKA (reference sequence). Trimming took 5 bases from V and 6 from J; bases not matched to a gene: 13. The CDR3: CSARILAGREDTQYF. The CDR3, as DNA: TGCAGTGCTCGTATTCTAGCGGGCAGGGAGGATACGCAGTATTTT.

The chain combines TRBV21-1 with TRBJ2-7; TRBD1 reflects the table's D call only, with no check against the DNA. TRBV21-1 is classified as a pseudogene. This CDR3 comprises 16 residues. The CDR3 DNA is TGTGCCAGCAGCGCTTATCAGGGAGCAGGATCCTACGAGCAGTACGTC. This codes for CASSAYQGAGSYEQYV.

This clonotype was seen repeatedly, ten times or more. The CDR3 spells CASSLAGGPRDEQFF. CDR3 nucleotide sequence: TGTGCCAGCAGCTTAGCGGGGGGGCCTCGGGATGAGCAGTTCTTC. The V and J genes are TRBV7-2 and TRBJ2-1; D is possibly TRBD2 (7 bases). The germline V and J ends were trimmed by 0 bases and 8 bases, with 14 bases remaining between them. This CDR3 region has 15 residues. Germline-derived CDR1 and CDR2 are SGHTA and FQGNSA.

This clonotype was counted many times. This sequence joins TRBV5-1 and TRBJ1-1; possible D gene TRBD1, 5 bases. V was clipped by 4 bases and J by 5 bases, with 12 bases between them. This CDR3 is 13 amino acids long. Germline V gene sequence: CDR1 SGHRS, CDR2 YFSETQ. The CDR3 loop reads CASSPGEGTEAFF. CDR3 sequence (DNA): TGCGCCAGCAGCCCCGGAGAGGGGACTGAAGCTTTCTTT. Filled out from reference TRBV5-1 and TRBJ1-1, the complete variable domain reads KAGVTQTPRYLIKTRGQQVTLSCSPISGHRSVSWYQQTPGQGLQFLFEYFSETQRNKGNFPGRFSGRQFSNSRSEMNVSTLELGDSALYLCASSPGEGTEAFFGQGTRLTVV.

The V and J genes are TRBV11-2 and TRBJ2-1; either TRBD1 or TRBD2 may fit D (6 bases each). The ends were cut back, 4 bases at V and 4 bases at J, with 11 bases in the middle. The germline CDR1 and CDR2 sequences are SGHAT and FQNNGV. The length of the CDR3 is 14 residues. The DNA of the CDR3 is TGTGCCAGCAGCTACGGGGGCGGTTACAATGAGCAGTTCTTC. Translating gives CASSYGGGYNEQFF.

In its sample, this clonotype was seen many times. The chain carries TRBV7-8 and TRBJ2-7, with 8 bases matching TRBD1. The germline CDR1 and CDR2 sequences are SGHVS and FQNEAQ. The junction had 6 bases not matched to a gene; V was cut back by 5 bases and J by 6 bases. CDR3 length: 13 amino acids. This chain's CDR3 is CASSATGGLEQYV. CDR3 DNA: TGTGCCAGCAGCGCAACAGGGGGGCTCGAGCAGTACGTC.